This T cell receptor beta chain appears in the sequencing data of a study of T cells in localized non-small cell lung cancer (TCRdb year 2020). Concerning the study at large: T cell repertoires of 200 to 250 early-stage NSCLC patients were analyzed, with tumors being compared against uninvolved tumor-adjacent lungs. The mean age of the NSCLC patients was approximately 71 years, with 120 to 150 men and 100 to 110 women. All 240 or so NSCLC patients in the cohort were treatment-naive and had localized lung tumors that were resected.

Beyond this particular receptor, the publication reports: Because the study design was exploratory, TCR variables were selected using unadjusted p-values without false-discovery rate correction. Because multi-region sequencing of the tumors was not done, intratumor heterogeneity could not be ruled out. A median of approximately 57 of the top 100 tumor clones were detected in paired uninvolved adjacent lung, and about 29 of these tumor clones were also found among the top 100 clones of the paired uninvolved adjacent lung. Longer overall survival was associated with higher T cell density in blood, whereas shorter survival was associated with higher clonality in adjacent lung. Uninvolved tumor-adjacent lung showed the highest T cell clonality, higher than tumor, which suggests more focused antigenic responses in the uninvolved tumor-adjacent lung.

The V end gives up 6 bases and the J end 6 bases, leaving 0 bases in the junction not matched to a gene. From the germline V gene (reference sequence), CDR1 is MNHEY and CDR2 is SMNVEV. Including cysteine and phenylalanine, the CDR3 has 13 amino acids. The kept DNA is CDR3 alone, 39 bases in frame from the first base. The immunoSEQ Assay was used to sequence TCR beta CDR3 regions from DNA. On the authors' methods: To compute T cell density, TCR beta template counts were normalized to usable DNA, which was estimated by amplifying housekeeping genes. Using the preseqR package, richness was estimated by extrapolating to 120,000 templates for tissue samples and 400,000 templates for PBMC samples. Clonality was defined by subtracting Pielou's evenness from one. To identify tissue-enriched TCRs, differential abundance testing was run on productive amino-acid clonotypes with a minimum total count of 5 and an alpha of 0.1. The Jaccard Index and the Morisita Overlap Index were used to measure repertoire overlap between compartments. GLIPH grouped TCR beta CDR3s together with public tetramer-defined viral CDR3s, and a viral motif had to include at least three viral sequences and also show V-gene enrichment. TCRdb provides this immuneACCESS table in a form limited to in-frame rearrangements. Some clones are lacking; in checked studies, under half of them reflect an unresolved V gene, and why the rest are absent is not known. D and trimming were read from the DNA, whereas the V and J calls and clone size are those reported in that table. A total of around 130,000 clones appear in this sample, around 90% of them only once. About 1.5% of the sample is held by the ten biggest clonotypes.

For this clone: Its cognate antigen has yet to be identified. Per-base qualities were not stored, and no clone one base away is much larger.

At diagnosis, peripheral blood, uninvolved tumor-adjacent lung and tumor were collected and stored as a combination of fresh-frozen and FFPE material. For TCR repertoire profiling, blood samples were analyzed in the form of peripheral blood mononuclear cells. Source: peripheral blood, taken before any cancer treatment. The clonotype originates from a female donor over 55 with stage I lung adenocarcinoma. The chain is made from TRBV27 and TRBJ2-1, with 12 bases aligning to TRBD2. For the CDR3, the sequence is CASRLAGGNEQFF. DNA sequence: TGTGCCAGCAGACTAGCGGGAGGCAATGAGCAGTTCTTC.